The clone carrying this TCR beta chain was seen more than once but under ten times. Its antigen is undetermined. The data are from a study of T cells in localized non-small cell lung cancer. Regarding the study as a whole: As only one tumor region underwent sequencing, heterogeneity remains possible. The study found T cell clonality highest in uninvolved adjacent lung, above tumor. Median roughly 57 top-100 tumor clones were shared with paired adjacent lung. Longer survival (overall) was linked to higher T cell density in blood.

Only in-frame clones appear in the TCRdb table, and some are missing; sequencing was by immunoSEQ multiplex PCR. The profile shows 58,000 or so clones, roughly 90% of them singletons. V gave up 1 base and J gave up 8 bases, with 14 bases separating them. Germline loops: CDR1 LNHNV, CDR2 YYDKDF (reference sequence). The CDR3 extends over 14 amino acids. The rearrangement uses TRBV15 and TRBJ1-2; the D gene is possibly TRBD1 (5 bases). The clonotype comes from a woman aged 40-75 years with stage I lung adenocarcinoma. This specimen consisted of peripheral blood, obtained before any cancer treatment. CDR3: CATSRAGTAGGYTF. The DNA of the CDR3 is TGTGCCACCAGCAGAGCCGGGACCGCGGGGGGCTACACCTTC.